This T cell receptor (beta chain) originates from a study of cytomegalovirus exposure and HLA in healthy donors. As for the study in general: There were 300 to 400 genotyped donors. Of these, 81% fell in the genetic ancestry cluster associated with self-reported Caucasian donors.

Germline assignment: CDR1 SGHNT and CDR2 YENEEA. Between the trimmed V and J ends, which lost 0 bases and 0 bases, there was a span of 9 bases. The CDR3 sequence is 17 residues long. In the PCR, 60 Vbeta and 13 Jbeta primers were used. The protocol was immunoSEQ multiplex PCR, while the TCRdb copy is restricted to in-frame clones and leaves out a portion. The top ten clones hold around 5.4% of a sample with 150,000 to 200,000 clones, 60% to 85% of them seen once. V gene TRBV11-3 combines with J gene TRBJ2-6, with D hard to call. The clonotype originates from a man aged 35-49 years in good health and CMV-seronegative. Sequences were obtained from PBMCs. The CDR3 spells CASSLDVRISGANVLTF. The CDR3 bases are TGTGCCAGCAGCTTAGATGTGAGAATCTCTGGGGCCAACGTCCTGACTTTC.